The rows below give T cell receptor beta chains drawn from one sample of a study of T cell repertoires in cytomegalovirus infection. TCRdb reprocessed the reads with MiXCR, giving one entry per CDR3 protein. The repertoire holds 300,000 to 400,000 distinct CDR3 sequences, with over 15% as singletons. The sequencing input was PBMCs. The receptor source for this set is a human donor in good health (CMV status not recorded). Some clones in this sample may be carry-over from other donors' samples. CDR3s include the opening cysteine and the closing phenylalanine or tryptophan. The D gene is left open where the match is weak. For some rows the clone size is stated as once, few or many, or as a class when expanded; others skip it.

size	J	V	D	CDR3	DNA
many	TRBJ1-1	TRBV12-3/TRBV12-4	NA	CASSPGEIYTEAFF	TGTGCCAGCAGCCCCGGAGAGATCTACACTGAAGCTTTCTTT
NA	TRBJ2-1	TRBV19	TRBD1	CASSNGDREFF	TGTGCCAGTAGTAACGGGGACAGAGAGTTCTTC
NA	TRBJ2-3	TRBV4-2	TRBD1	CASSRDRVPDTQYF	TGTGCCAGCAGCCGGGACAGGGTCCCAGATACGCAGTATTTT
NA	TRBJ2-5	TRBV7-2	NA	CASSSLFYKPIGETQYF	TGTGCCAGCAGCTCTCTGTTTTATAAACCCATAGGAGAGACCCAGTACTTC
many	TRBJ2-1	TRBV12-3/TRBV12-4	NA	CASSFGRDNEQFF	TGTGCCAGCAGTTTTGGCAGAGACAATGAGCAGTTCTTC
many	TRBJ2-5	TRBV2	TRBD1	CASGRDRQETQYF	TGTGCCAGCGGCCGGGACAGACAAGAGACCCAGTACTTC
few	TRBJ2-7	TRBV7-9	NA	CASSSRMERSYEQYF	TGTGCCAGCAGCTCCCGCATGGAAAGATCCTACGAGCAGTACTTC
many	TRBJ2-7	TRBV7-8	NA	CASSLAHRGSYEQYF	TGTGCCAGCAGCTTAGCGCATAGGGGCTCCTACGAGCAGTACTTC
many	TRBJ2-2	TRBV7-6	NA	CASSPTSGAFGELFF	TGTGCCAGCAGCCCCACATCGGGAGCTTTCGGGGAGCTGTTTTTT
few	TRBJ2-3	TRBV20-1	NA	CSARDPGGRADTQYF	TGCAGTGCTAGAGATCCGGGCGGCCGCGCAGATACGCAGTATTTT
NA	TRBJ2-7	TRBV14	NA	CASSVIGGPYEQYF	TGTGCCAGCAGCGTCATCGGGGGTCCCTACGAGCAGTACTTC
many	TRBJ1-4	TRBV7-2	NA	CASSFGQNYEKLFF	TGTGCCAGCAGCTTCGGACAGAATTACGAAAAACTGTTTTTT
NA	TRBJ2-5	TRBV19	TRBD2	CASSNGLAGDETQYF	TGTGCCAGTAGTAACGGACTAGCGGGGGACGAGACCCAGTACTTC
NA	TRBJ2-3	TRBV6-6	NA	CASSYPSDWYLVSSTDTQYF	TGTGCCAGCAGTTACCCATCCGATTGGTATTTAGTTTCTAGCACAGATACGCAGTATTTT
many	TRBJ1-1	TRBV7-2	NA	CASSPGLRPTEAFF	TGTGCCAGCAGCCCGGGACTCCGTCCCACTGAAGCTTTCTTT
NA	TRBJ2-3	TRBV20-1	NA	CSARALDEPADTQYF	TGCAGTGCTAGAGCCTTGGACGAGCCCGCAGATACGCAGTATTTT
few	TRBJ2-4	TRBV4-1	NA	CASSQDPMGYKNIQYF	TGCGCCAGCAGCCAAGATCCGATGGGGTATAAAAACATTCAGTACTTC
many	TRBJ1-4	TRBV2	NA	CASSETPVGDGEKLFF	TGTGCCAGCAGTGAAACCCCGGTGGGTGATGGGGAAAAACTGTTTTTT
many	TRBJ2-1	TRBV4-1	NA	CASSQGLFSEREQFF	TGCGCCAGCAGCCAAGGTCTCTTCTCAGAGCGGGAGCAGTTCTTC
NA	TRBJ2-2	TRBV6-2/TRBV6-3	TRBD2	CASGRERRQVGELFF	TGTGCCAGCGGGAGGGAGAGGAGGCAGGTCGGGGAGCTGTTTTTT
NA	TRBJ1-1	TRBV7-2	NA	CASSSYPPGRKAFF	TGTGCCAGCAGCTCCTATCCCCCCGGTCGGAAAGCTTTCTTT
many	TRBJ1-1	TRBV12-3/TRBV12-4	NA	CASKLRLGMNTEAFF	TGTGCCAGCAAATTAAGGTTAGGGATGAACACTGAAGCTTTCTTT
NA	TRBJ1-6	TRBV2	NA	CASSAQDNSPLHF	TGTGCCAGCAGTGCCCAGGATAATTCACCCCTCCACTTT
many	TRBJ2-7	TRBV10-3	TRBD2	CAISGTGTSGRDSLITGEQYF	TGTGCCATCAGTGGGACCGGGACTAGCGGGAGGGATTCGTTGATTACGGGCGAGCAGTACTTC
NA	TRBJ2-5	TRBV2	NA	CASSVVRQKETQYF	TGTGCCAGCAGTGTCGTTCGACAGAAAGAGACCCAGTACTTC
few	TRBJ1-5	TRBV4-1	TRBD1	CASSQPDRFYQPQHF	TGCGCCAGCAGCCAACCGGACAGGTTCTATCAGCCCCAGCATTTT
many	TRBJ2-3	TRBV19	TRBD2	CASSPRLAGEGLNTQYF	TGTGCCAGTAGTCCGAGACTAGCGGGAGAAGGACTTAATACGCAGTATTTT
few	TRBJ1-2	TRBV20-1	TRBD1	CSAGTGLVYGYTF	TGCAGTGCTGGGACAGGCCTCGTCTATGGCTACACCTTC
few	TRBJ2-3	TRBV6-6	NA	CASSYRAGDTQYF	TGTGCCAGCAGTTACAGGGCTGGAGATACGCAGTATTTT
NA	TRBJ1-2	TRBV2	NA	CASSFGEGAYGYTF	TGTGCCAGCAGTTTCGGGGAGGGTGCCTATGGCTACACCTTC
few	TRBJ2-7	TRBV12-3/TRBV12-4	NA	CASSLGRPAPEQYF	TGTGCCAGCAGTTTAGGCCGCCCAGCGCCGGAGCAGTACTTC
few	TRBJ2-7	TRBV10-3	NA	CAISELTDEQYF	TGTGCCATCAGTGAACTAACCGACGAGCAGTACTTC
NA	TRBJ2-3	TRBV11-2	NA	CASSAARGTDTQYF	TGTGCCAGCAGCGCGGCCAGAGGCACAGATACGCAGTATTTT
few	TRBJ2-7	TRBV2	NA	CASSNGLREQYF	TGTGCCAGCAGTAATGGACTACGGGAGCAGTACTTC